This section outlines one TCR beta chain sequence together with its context. V was clipped by 8 bases and J by 5 bases, with 16 bases between them. Germline CDR1 and CDR2: SQVTM and ANQGSEA. There are 12 residues in the CDR3. The sample originates from a study of T cells in Graves' hyperthyroidism and ophthalmopathy. Amplification of TCR beta CDR3 regions used RNA as the template. The HTBI primer set was used in a first-round RT-PCR of the TCR CDR3. Using its own MiXCR run on the multiplex PCR reads, TCRdb lists one record per CDR3 protein. This sample yields about 700,000 distinct CDR3 sequences, of which roughly 46% are seen a single time; less than 8.5% belongs to the top ten. Thyroid ultrasound and orbital computed tomography, with clinical symptoms and serum thyroxine and TRAb, informed diagnoses.

The sequence derives from an adult man with Graves' disease, either hyperthyroidism or ophthalmopathy (not recorded which). V and J are TRBV29-1 and TRBJ2-7; D gene unclear. Source material: peripheral blood or thyroid tissue (not recorded which). For the CDR3, the DNA is TGCAGCTTAGGTCTACTTGGCGACGAGCAGTACTTC. Translating it yields CSLGLLGDEQYF.